This T cell receptor beta chain was sequenced for a study of blood T cell repertoires in COVID-19. In the study overall: Sample material is recorded as cDNA or gDNA derived from T cells, B-cell-depleted T cells, or PBMCs.

Residents of 20 to 25 US areas, aged roughly 18 to 89 years, made up the participants. TCRdb's table, derived via immunoSEQ multiplex PCR, lists solely in-frame clones and lacks some. The sample records about 300,000 clones, 85% to 90% being singletons. Per germline, CDR1 LNHDA and CDR2 SQIVND (reference sequence). The CDR3 has 15 residues. V lost 3 bases and J lost 5; bases outside the gene matches: 9. The chain links TRBV19 to TRBJ2-5; TRBD1 matches 7 bases. The source material was PBMCs or T cells enriched from blood (not recorded which). The source is a young man who had recovered from COVID-19. The CDR3 region is CASSIPGRGGETQYF. CDR3 in DNA: TGTGCCAGTAGTATCCCGGGTCGAGGGGGCGAGACCCAGTACTTC.